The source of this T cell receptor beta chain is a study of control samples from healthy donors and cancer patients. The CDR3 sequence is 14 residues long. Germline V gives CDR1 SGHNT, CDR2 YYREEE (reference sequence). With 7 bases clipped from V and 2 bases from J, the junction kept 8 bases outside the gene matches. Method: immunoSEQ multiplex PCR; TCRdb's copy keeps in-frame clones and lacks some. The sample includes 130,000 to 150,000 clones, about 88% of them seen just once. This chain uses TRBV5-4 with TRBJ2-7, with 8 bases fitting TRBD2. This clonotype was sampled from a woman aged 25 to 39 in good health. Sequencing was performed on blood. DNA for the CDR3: TGTGCCAGCCAACCCTCGGGGGGGGCCTACGAGCAGTACTTC. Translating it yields CASQPSGGAYEQYF.